A single sample is the source of the 21 T cell receptor beta chains below, sequenced in a study of read filtering for tumor transcriptome and immune sequencing. The library was built from about 400 ng RNA with molecular barcoded adaptors for alpha/delta and beta/gamma chains. TCRdb reprocessed the reads with MiXCR, giving one entry per CDR3 protein. The sample has roughly 68,000 distinct CDR3 sequences, approximately 15% seen once. The sample taken for sequencing was a population of CD138-negative cells sorted from bone marrow. These receptors came from a donor older than 35 with multiple myeloma.

CDR3 loop: CSVRQNTDTQYF. The CDR3, as DNA: TGCAGCGTTCGACAGAACACAGATACGCAGTATTTT. The chain has TRBV29-1 and TRBJ2-3; D is perhaps TRBD1 (5 bases). This CDR3 contains 12 residues. Trimming left V 5 bases short and J 2 bases short, with 8 bases between. Per germline, CDR1 SQVTM and CDR2 ANQGSEA.

Note on this clonotype: A much more abundant neighbour one base away suggests this may be a read error. The CDR3 here is CAMAGTSSYNGQFF. Written as DNA, the CDR3 is TGTGCCATGGCCGGGACTAGCTCCTACAATGGGCAGTTCTTC. The rearrangement joins TRBV10-3 to TRBJ2-1, with TRBD2 matching over 9 bases. This CDR3 has 14 amino acids. CDR1 ENHRY and CDR2 SYGVKD come from the germline V gene.

This clonotype showed up many times. The chain combines TRBV20-1 with TRBJ1-6; 8 bases fit TRBD1. Germline CDR1 DFQATT, CDR2 SNEGSKA (reference sequence). Trimming took 3 bases from V and 10 from J; bases not matched to a gene: 11. The CDR3 is made up of 15 amino acids. CDR3 DNA sequence: TGCAGTGCTAGCCCTCCGACAGGGGCGTTCTCACCCCTCCACTTT. This codes for CSASPPTGAFSPLHF.

This clonotype has a handful of counts. Possible read error: a much larger clone is one base away. This chain joins TRBV12-3 or TRBV12-4 and TRBJ1-1, with 8 positions matching TRBD1. Losses at the gene ends were 8 bases for V and 6 bases for J; bases not matched to a gene: 11. The CDR3 has 14 residues. In DNA, the CDR3 is TGTGCCAGCGGATATTCCAGGGGGCGGGCTGAAGCTTTCTTT. Translating gives CASGYSRGRAEAFF.

In this sample, this clonotype turned up many times. The J gene is TRBJ2-5, the V gene TRBV5-1; D is perhaps TRBD1 (5 bases). CDR3 size: 14 residues. CDR1 and CDR2 from the germline V gene are SGHRS and YFSETQ. V gave up 1 base and J gave up 0 bases, with 7 bases separating them. This CDR3 is CASSLTGDQETQYF. In DNA, the CDR3 is TGCGCCAGCAGCTTGACAGGAGACCAAGAGACCCAGTACTTC.

The chain is built from TRBV2 and TRBJ2-2; 9 bases align to TRBD1. V dropped 8 bases and J dropped 4; count of bases not matched to a gene: 17. The CDR3 extends over 18 amino acids. Germline V gene data show CDR1 as SNHLY and CDR2 as FYNNEI. CDR3 in DNA: TGTGCCAGCCGAGACCGTCTCCAGGACAGGGGTGCCACCGGGGAGCTGTTTTTT. Protein: CASRDRLQDRGATGELFF.

This clonotype was counted at least ten times. The CDR3: CSAGAGDTDTQYF. In nucleotides, the CDR3 is TGCAGTGCTGGAGCGGGAGACACAGATACGCAGTATTTT. The J gene is TRBJ2-3, the V gene TRBV20-1, with 8 nucleotides matching TRBD2. V trimming: 5 bases; J trimming: 2 bases; junction bases outside the gene matches: 3. In germline, CDR1 is DFQATT, CDR2 SNEGSKA (reference sequence). This CDR3 comprises 13 residues.

This clonotype was picked up many times. Relative to the germline gene, one junction end is altered; a read error may explain this. The rearrangement uses TRBV7-7 and TRBJ2-7; unclear D gene. Per germline, CDR1 SSHAT and CDR2 FNYEAQ (reference sequence). The CDR3 has 11 amino acids. The CDR3 region is CASSLFPEQYF. The CDR3 nucleotides read TGTGCTAGCAGCTTATTCCCTGAGCAGTACTTC.

This clonotype was counted a few times. The gene calls are TRBV4-1 and TRBJ1-5, with a possible D match to TRBD1 (5 bases). From germline, CDR1 is MGHRA and CDR2 YSYEKL. The CDR3 contains 17 residues. The V end lost 1 base, the J end lost 7 bases, and 20 bases lay between the germline ends. CDR3 sequence reads: CASSQVVNRGPRQPQHF. CDR3 coding DNA: TGCGCCAGCAGCCAAGTGGTTAATAGGGGACCAAGGCAGCCCCAGCATTTT.

This clonotype appeared many times. The V call is TRBV20-1, the J call TRBJ2-7; 8 bases are shared with TRBD2. J gave up 4 bases and V 1 base, and 3 bases lay outside the gene matches. The length of the CDR3 is 13 residues. Germline V gives CDR1 DFQATT, CDR2 SNEGSKA (reference sequence). The DNA for the CDR3 is TGCAGTGCTAGAGGCCCTAGCGGGTACGAGCAGTACTTC. The encoded protein is CSARGPSGYEQYF.

This clonotype occurred many times. The rearrangement joins TRBV25-1 to TRBJ2-3; 8 bases agree with TRBD1. Germline CDR1 is MGHDK and CDR2 is SYGVNS. The CDR3 contains 16 residues. The V segment lost 1 base and the J segment 3 bases; nucleotides outside the gene matches: 6. CDR3 loop: CASSEFPRGQTDTQYF. The CDR3 DNA reads TGTGCCAGCAGTGAATTCCCCAGGGGGCAGACAGATACGCAGTATTTT. The complete variable domain, with remaining parts taken from reference TRBV25-1 and TRBJ2-3, reads EADIYQTPRYLVIGTGKKITLECSQTMGHDKMYWYQQDPGMELHLIHYSYGVNSTEKGDLSSESTVSRIRTEHFPLTLESARPSHTSQYLCASSEFPRGQTDTQYFGPGTRLTVL.

A remark on this clonotype: A read error may produce the germline difference seen at one junction end. In nucleotides, the CDR3 is TGTGCCAGCGGCTTGGGTGTCTGGGTCGGTGAGACCCAGTACTTC. This encodes CASGLGVWVGETQYF. This chain joins TRBV7-2 and TRBJ2-5; D unresolved. CDR3 size: 15 residues. Per the germline V gene, CDR1 is SGHTA and CDR2 is FQGNSA.

This clonotype has a count of ten or more. The chain employs TRBV6-4 and TRBJ1-1; the D gene is possibly TRBD1 (6 bases). V gave up 1 base and J gave up 4 bases, with 13 bases separating them. Germline V gene data show CDR1 as MRHNA and CDR2 as SNTAGT. CDR3 length: 15 amino acids. The CDR3 reads CASSDYGGAGTEAFF. As DNA, the CDR3 is TGTGCCAGCAGTGACTATGGGGGCGCAGGCACTGAAGCTTTCTTT.

Ten or more counts support this clonotype. The chain has TRBV29-1 and TRBJ1-1; 8 bases are shared with TRBD1. CDR3 length equals 13 residues. CDR1 SQVTM and CDR2 ANQGSEA come from the germline V gene. The V and J ends lost 7 bases and 0 bases, in that order; junction bases with no gene match: 4. The CDR3 protein is CSADRAMNTEAFF. The CDR3 nucleotides are TGCAGCGCGGACAGGGCTATGAACACTGAAGCTTTCTTT.

This clonotype was seen only a few times. Since a much larger clone is just one base distant, this may be a read error. The chain joins TRBV4-3 to TRBJ2-1; TRBD1 agrees at 9 bases. J lost 10 bases, V lost 6 bases, and 10 bases had no gene match. This CDR3 spans 14 amino acids. The germline V gene encodes CDR1 LGHNA and CDR2 YSLEER. CDR3: CASSEGQGPKEQFF. CDR3 nucleotides: TGCGCCAGCAGTGAGGGACAGGGCCCTAAGGAGCAGTTCTTC.

This clonotype was observed at least ten times. This chain uses TRBV20-1 with TRBJ2-2, with 9 bases aligning to TRBD2. Germline V CDR1 and CDR2: DFQATT, SNEGSKA (reference sequence). The CDR3 is 14 amino acids. The V segment lost 3 bases and the J segment 7 bases; nucleotides outside the gene matches: 6. CDR3 DNA: TGCAGTGCTAGCCTAGCGGGATTGTACGGGGAGCTGTTTTTT. Residues: CSASLAGLYGELFF.

This clonotype was observed many times. The J gene is TRBJ1-6, the V gene TRBV7-9, with 11 bases identical to TRBD1. V shed 5 bases and J 2 bases; nucleotides not matched to a gene: 5. The germline V gene has CDR1 SEHNR and CDR2 FQNEAQ (reference sequence). The CDR3 has 17 residues. CDR3 residues: CASSGGQGATYNSPLHF. Here the CDR3 DNA reads TGTGCCAGCAGCGGAGGACAGGGGGCCACCTATAATTCACCCCTCCACTTT.

Ten or more counts support this clonotype. The V gene is TRBV7-3, the J gene TRBJ1-1, with a possible D match to TRBD1 (5 bases). The CDR3 has 13 residues. Trimming removed 5 bases at V and 2 bases at J, with 9 bases between. CDR1 and CDR2 from the germline V gene are SGHTA and FQGTGA. The CDR3 nucleotides are TGTGCCAGCAGCGTACAGGAAAACACTGAAGCTTTCTTT. Its protein is CASSVQENTEAFF. Full variable domain (remainder filled in from reference TRBV7-3 and TRBJ1-1): GAGVSQTPSNKVTEKGKYVELRCDPISGHTALYWYRQSLGQGPEFLIYFQGTGAADDSGLPNDRFFAVRPEGSVSTLKIQRTERGDSAVYLCASSVQENTEAFFGQGTRLTVV.

This clonotype came up once. The chain combines TRBV18 with TRBJ2-2; D is ambiguous. The V gene's germline CDR1 is KGHSH and CDR2 LQKENI. The V end lost 2 bases, the J end lost 7 bases, and 11 bases lay between the germline ends. This CDR3 region has 14 residues. This CDR3 is CASSPIGFYGELFF. In DNA form, the CDR3 reads TGTGCCAGCTCACCAATAGGATTTTACGGGGAGCTGTTTTTT.

The chain carries TRBV19 and TRBJ2-7; unclear D gene. The CDR3 runs 12 residues. The germline gives CDR1 LNHDA, CDR2 SQIVND (reference sequence). Deletions cut 6 bases from V and 3 bases from J, with 9 bases between. The CDR3 region is CASSMTNYEQYF. CDR3 DNA: TGTGCCAGTAGCATGACGAACTACGAGCAGTACTTC.

The table lists this clonotype with many counts. The rearrangement uses TRBV30 and TRBJ1-2; D gene ambiguous. Trimming shortened V by 4 bases and J by 4 bases, and 13 bases separated the two germline ends. The length of the CDR3 is 13 residues. The germline CDR1 and CDR2 sequences are GTSNPN and SVGIG (reference sequence). This CDR3 reads CAWIANSFYGYTF. CDR3 bases: TGTGCCTGGATCGCTAACAGCTTCTATGGCTACACCTTC.